This record looks at one T cell receptor (beta chain) sequence and its context. No antigen is known for it. V was cut by 0 bases and J by 4 bases, with 6 bases left in between. This CDR3 has 12 amino acids. Germline V lookup: CDR1 GTSNPN, CDR2 SVGIG (reference sequence). Amplified material comprised TCR beta CDR3 regions derived from RNA transcripts. An initial RT-PCR round employing HTBI primers preceded a second-round multiplex PCR. TCRdb re-derived calls from the multiplex PCR reads in MiXCR, one entry per CDR3 protein. The data hold 200,000 to 250,000 distinct CDR3 sequences, with about 22% observed a single time. This sample is part of a study of Graves' ophthalmopathy and Graves' hyperthyroidism. Study in general: Samples of peripheral blood were obtained at initial diagnosis, prior to treatment of any kind. Overall study findings and caveats: Blood contained most expanded thyroid clonotypes exceeding 0.001 frequency.

Physicians reached a diagnosis by relying on clinical symptoms, serum thyroxine, TRAb, thyroid ultrasound and orbital computed tomography. PBMCs had their origin in fresh peripheral blood (about 10 ml). The source is a woman between 45 and 65 years old with Graves' ophthalmopathy. The rearrangement links TRBV30 to TRBJ2-5; D gene uncertain. The sequencing input was peripheral blood. CDR3 DNA: TGTGCCTGGAGTGTTTCTGTAGAGACCCAGTACTTC. Amino acid sequence: CAWSVSVETQYF.